Listed below are T cell receptor beta chains from one sample, sequenced in a study of CD8 T cells in ankylosing spondylitis. TCRdb re-derived calls from the 5' RACE reads in MiXCR, one entry per CDR3 protein. The top ten clones hold approximately 3.4% of a sample with 100,000 to 150,000 distinct CDR3 sequences, about a tenth of them seen once. Sequenced input: blood, either unsorted or a sorted T cell fraction (not recorded which). These receptor sequences come from a male donor with ankylosing spondylitis or in good health (not recorded which). Each CDR3 is given with its conserved first and last residue. D genes are given only for firm matches. Clone size is shown for a subset of rows, as once, few, many or a class of expanded clone.

size: -; V: TRBV4-3; J: TRBJ2-7; D: -; length: 15; DNA: TGCGCCAGCAGCCACGCGCAGGGGGGGCCCTACGAGCAGTACTTC; CDR3: CASSHAQGGPYEQYF
size: few; V: TRBV7-8; J: TRBJ2-7; D: -; length: 16; DNA: TGTGCCAGCAGCTTAGCGCGGGGTACCTTATATTACGAGCAGTACTTC; CDR3: CASSLARGTLYYEQYF
size: -; V: TRBV3-1; J: TRBJ2-3; D: -; length: 19; DNA: TGTGCCAGCAGCCATGACGAGGGGCGGTTAGGTACCGGTGGAGATACGCAGTATTTT; CDR3: CASSHDEGRLGTGGDTQYF
size: many; V: TRBV12-3/TRBV12-4; J: TRBJ2-2; D: -; length: 13; DNA: TGTGCCAGCGAGCGCTCCAACACCGGGGAGCTGTTTTTT; CDR3: CASERSNTGELFF
size: many; V: TRBV6-2/TRBV6-3; J: TRBJ2-7; D: -; length: 15; DNA: TGTGCCAGCAGTTACGGAGTAGCTGAGACCTACGAGCAGTACTTC; CDR3: CASSYGVAETYEQYF
size: many; V: TRBV7-9; J: TRBJ2-5; D: -; length: 15; DNA: TGTGCCAGCAGCTTAAGAGAGGGGAATGGGGAGACCCAGTACTTC; CDR3: CASSLREGNGETQYF
size: many; V: TRBV20-1; J: TRBJ2-4; D: -; length: 12; DNA: TGCAGTGCTGCCGGGCCTCAAAACATTCAGTACTTC; CDR3: CSAAGPQNIQYF
size: many; V: TRBV5-1; J: TRBJ2-7; D: -; length: 13; DNA: TGCGCCAGCAGCTTAGGGACACCCTACGAGCAGTACTTC; CDR3: CASSLGTPYEQYF
size: -; V: TRBV11-3; J: TRBJ2-3; D: TRBD2; length: 16; DNA: TGTGCCAGCAGCTTAGCCCTAGCGGGAAGTTCAGATACGCAGTATTTT; CDR3: CASSLALAGSSDTQYF
size: few; V: TRBV20-1; J: TRBJ2-1; D: TRBD2; length: 16; DNA: TGCAGTGCAGCGGGACTAGCGGGCCGCTCCTACAATGAGCAGTTCTTC; CDR3: CSAAGLAGRSYNEQFF
size: -; V: TRBV4-3; J: TRBJ2-5; D: TRBD2; length: 16; DNA: TGCGCCAGCAGCCGAGGACTAGCGGGAGATGTAGAGACCCAGTACTTC; CDR3: CASSRGLAGDVETQYF
size: -; V: TRBV5-5; J: TRBJ1-1; D: -; length: 13; DNA: TGTGCCAGCAGCGACATTGTCGACGCTGAAGCTTTCTTT; CDR3: CASSDIVDAEAFF
size: many; V: TRBV4-1; J: TRBJ2-3; D: TRBD2; length: 20; DNA: TGCGCCAGCAGCCAGATGGGACTAGCGGGACCACTGGCTAGCACAGATACGCAGTATTTT; CDR3: CASSQMGLAGPLASTDTQYF
size: many; V: TRBV27; J: TRBJ1-4; D: -; length: 13; DNA: TGTGCCAGCAGTTCGTCAGGCGGTGAAAAACTGTTTTTT; CDR3: CASSSSGGEKLFF
size: few; V: TRBV20-1; J: TRBJ2-1; D: -; length: 12; DNA: TGCAGTGCTAGGCGGTCCTACAATGAGCAGTTCTTC; CDR3: CSARRSYNEQFF
size: many; V: TRBV21-1; J: TRBJ2-2; D: -; length: 23; DNA: TGTGCCAGCAGCAAAGAAAATCGGACCGGGACTAGCGGGAGCTCCGTGAACACCGGGGAGCTGTTTTTT; CDR3: CASSKENRTGTSGSSVNTGELFF
size: once; V: TRBV12-3/TRBV12-4; J: TRBJ1-2; D: -; length: 14; DNA: TGTGCCAGCAGCCCCGGGCAGGGGAGTGTTGGCTACACCTTC; CDR3: CASSPGQGSVGYTF
size: many; V: TRBV29-1; J: TRBJ2-7; D: -; length: 16; DNA: TGCAGCGTTCTATCAACCAGGACAGTTATACACTACGAGCAGTACTTC; CDR3: CSVLSTRTVIHYEQYF
size: many; V: TRBV6-1; J: TRBJ2-3; D: TRBD1; length: 15; DNA: TGTGCCAGCACCAAAGGACAGGGGGCCACAGATACGCAGTATTTT; CDR3: CASTKGQGATDTQYF
size: many; V: TRBV6-1; J: TRBJ2-2; D: -; length: 15; DNA: TGTGCCAGCAGTCGCCCCGGGACGGCCACCGGGGAGCTGTTTTTT; CDR3: CASSRPGTATGELFF
size: many; V: TRBV20-1; J: TRBJ1-1; D: -; length: 15; DNA: TGCAGTGCCGGGGATCGGGGGTTCCTGAACACTGAAGCTTTCTTT; CDR3: CSAGDRGFLNTEAFF
size: -; V: TRBV5-1; J: TRBJ2-2; D: -; length: 14; DNA: TGCGCCAGCAGCTCGACGCCCAACACCGGGGAGCTGTTTTTT; CDR3: CASSSTPNTGELFF
size: few; V: TRBV20-1; J: TRBJ1-5; D: -; length: 14; DNA: TGCAGTGCTCTAGAGGGAGGGAGCAATCAGCCCCAGCATTTT; CDR3: CSALEGGSNQPQHF
size: many; V: TRBV5-6; J: TRBJ2-2; D: TRBD1; length: 15; DNA: TGTGCCAGCAGCTTCCAGGGGGCTAACACCGGGGAGCTGTTTTTT; CDR3: CASSFQGANTGELFF
size: many; V: TRBV7-9; J: TRBJ2-1; D: -; length: 13; DNA: TGTGCCAGCAGCTGGACAGAGTACAATGAGCAGTTCTTC; CDR3: CASSWTEYNEQFF
size: few; V: TRBV12-3/TRBV12-4; J: TRBJ2-7; D: TRBD2; length: 19; DNA: TGTGCCATCTGTTTATTCAGTGGGAGGGCCAGTAAAAATCTCTACGAGCAGTACTTC; CDR3: CAICLFSGRASKNLYEQYF
size: -; V: TRBV4-2; J: TRBJ2-1; D: TRBD2; length: 16; DNA: TGTGCCAGCAGCCCGGAAGCGGGAGGATTTCGCAATGAGCAGTTCTTC; CDR3: CASSPEAGGFRNEQFF